Each of the 20 T cell receptor beta chains below was sequenced from the same sample in a study of cytomegalovirus exposure and HLA in healthy donors. With 60 Vbeta and 13 Jbeta primers, the PCR was carried out. TCRdb keeps only in-frame clones here, not all; method: immunoSEQ multiplex PCR. This sample yields roughly 78,000 clones, of which around 58% are seen a single time; over 5.5% belongs to the top ten. Specimen: PBMCs. The receptors were gathered from a man aged 25 to 40 in good health and CMV-seropositive.

The V call is TRBV30, the J call TRBJ1-6, with TRBD1 matching over 9 bases. The length of the CDR3 is 15 residues. V shed 2 bases and J 5 bases; nucleotides not matched to a gene: 4. Germline assignment: CDR1 GTSNPN and CDR2 SVGIG (reference sequence). The CDR3 here is CAWSIRDRDNSPLHF. CDR3 nucleotides: TGTGCCTGGAGTATCCGGGACAGGGATAATTCACCCCTCCACTTT.

The chain joins TRBV19 to TRBJ1-1; weak D call: TRBD1 (6 bases). The germline CDR1 and CDR2 sequences are LNHDA and SQIVND (reference sequence). CDR3 size: 16 residues. V gave up 0 bases and J gave up 3 bases, with 14 bases separating them. The CDR3: CASSIDGGDIHTEAFF. CDR3 nucleotides: TGTGCCAGTAGTATAGATGGGGGGGACATCCACACTGAAGCTTTCTTT.

V gene TRBV10-1 combines with J gene TRBJ1-1, with D possibly matching TRBD1 (6 bases). The germline gives CDR1 WNHNN, CDR2 SYGVQD (reference sequence). The CDR3 is 16 amino acids. V gave up 0 bases and J gave up 1 base, with 12 bases separating them. CDR3 bases: TGCGCCAGCAGTGAGTCCTGGGACAATCCGAACACTGAAGCTTTCTTT. It yields the protein CASSESWDNPNTEAFF.

This clone was seen a handful of times. The chain employs TRBV19 and TRBJ2-6, with a weak D call TRBD2 (7 bases). In germline, CDR1 is LNHDA, CDR2 SQIVND (reference sequence). The CDR3 is 15 residues long. Trimming took off 3 bases at V and 3 bases at J, with 9 bases between the two ends. This chain's CDR3 is CASSMGGLGANVLTF. DNA for the CDR3: TGTGCCAGTAGTATGGGGGGGCTTGGGGCCAACGTCCTGACTTTC.

The chain has TRBV6-5 and TRBJ2-5, with TRBD1 matching 7 bases. CDR3 length equals 15 residues. With 6 bases clipped from V and 5 bases from J, the junction kept 12 bases outside the gene matches. CDR1 and CDR2 from the germline V gene are MNHEY and SVGAGI. CDR3 DNA: TGTGCCAGCAGGACACTGAGGGGGCGCTGGGAGACCCAGTACTTC. Its protein is CASRTLRGRWETQYF.

The chain recombines TRBV19 with TRBJ2-3, with 9 bases identical to TRBD1. V gave up 5 bases and J gave up 4 bases; unmatched junction bases: 4. The V gene's germline CDR1 is LNHDA and CDR2 SQIVND (reference sequence). The CDR3 consists of 14 residues. The CDR3 DNA sequence: TGTGCCAGTAGTTCGGGACAGGGTTCAGATACGCAGTATTTT. Translation: CASSSGQGSDTQYF. The variable domain in full, completed from reference TRBV19 and TRBJ2-3, reads DGGITQSPKYLFRKEGQNVTLSCEQNLNHDAMYWYRQDPGQGLRLIYYSQIVNDFQKGDIAEGYSVSREKKESFPLTVTSAQKNPTAFYLCASSSGQGSDTQYFGPGTRLTVL.

The rearrangement uses TRBV13 and TRBJ1-2, with 7 nucleotides matching TRBD1. Germline lookup yields CDR1 PRHDT and CDR2 FYEKMQ (reference sequence). The CDR3 has 13 amino acids. With V trimmed by 0 bases and J by 7 bases, 2 bases remained unmatched. DNA for the CDR3: TGTGCCAGCAGCTTAGGACAGGGGTTTGGCTACACCTTC. This encodes CASSLGQGFGYTF.

The chain couples TRBV6-6 to TRBJ1-5; possibly TRBD1 for D (5 bases). CDR3 size: 14 residues. Per the germline V gene, CDR1 is MNHNY and CDR2 is SVGAGI (reference sequence). Between the trimmed V and J ends, which lost 5 bases and 3 bases, there was a span of 11 bases. CDR3 loop: CASSTKTDNQPQHF. CDR3 nucleotides: TGTGCCAGCAGTACGAAGACAGACAATCAGCCCCAGCATTTT.

V gene TRBV14 combines with J gene TRBJ2-5; no firm D call. The V end was cut by 3 bases, the J end by 0 bases, with 2 bases between. CDR1 and CDR2 from the germline V gene are SGHDN and FVKESK. The CDR3 is 12 residues long. The CDR3 reads CASSHYQETQYF. In nucleotides, the CDR3 is TGTGCCAGCAGCCACTACCAAGAGACCCAGTACTTC. Complete variable domain (other parts from reference TRBV14 and TRBJ2-5): EAGVTQFPSHSVIEKGQTVTLRCDPISGHDNLYWYRRVMGKEIKFLLHFVKESKQDESGMPNNRFLAERTGGTYSTLKVQPAELEDSGVYFCASSHYQETQYFGPGTRLLVL.

The V gene is TRBV10-3, the J gene TRBJ1-5; D is possibly TRBD1 (6 bases). Germline V gene data show CDR1 as ENHRY and CDR2 as SYGVKD. The CDR3 totals 17 residues. V was trimmed by 0 bases and J by 5 bases, leaving 17 bases between them. The CDR3 sequence is CAISESISPGVDQPQHF. DNA for the CDR3: TGTGCCATCAGTGAGTCGATTAGCCCAGGGGTGGATCAGCCCCAGCATTTT.

V usage is TRBV30 and J usage is TRBJ2-7, with 10 bases fitting TRBD1. V lost 2 bases and J lost 5; bases outside the gene matches: 12. This CDR3 spans 16 amino acids. Germline V gene sequence: CDR1 GTSNPN, CDR2 SVGIG (reference sequence). The CDR3 loop reads CAWSLLFGTGVNEQYF. For the CDR3, the DNA is TGTGCCTGGAGTCTCCTCTTCGGGACAGGGGTCAACGAGCAGTACTTC.

The V call is TRBV7-9, the J call TRBJ1-1, with 7 bases matching TRBD1. Germline CDR1 SEHNR, CDR2 FQNEAQ (reference sequence). This CDR3 spans 14 amino acids. The V and J ends lost 6 bases and 0 bases, in that order; junction bases with no gene match: 4. CDR3: CASRGQRMNTEAFF. In DNA, the CDR3 is TGTGCCAGCAGGGGACAGCGGATGAACACTGAAGCTTTCTTT.

The rearrangement uses TRBV10-3 and TRBJ2-3; 14 nucleotides agree with TRBD2. The germline V gene has CDR1 ENHRY and CDR2 SYGVKD. The CDR3 spans 16 residues. J lost 4 bases, V lost 10 bases, and 10 bases had no gene match. CDR3: CATSQGTSGSPDTQYF. The DNA of the CDR3 is TGTGCCACATCTCAGGGGACTAGCGGGAGTCCAGATACGCAGTATTTT.

V and J are TRBV7-2 and TRBJ2-7, with D unclear. This CDR3 contains 14 residues. From germline, CDR1 is SGHTA and CDR2 FQGNSA. Trimming cost V 2 bases and J 1 base, with 9 bases left between them. The CDR3 reads CASSLYGQSYEQYF. CDR3 coding DNA: TGTGCCAGCAGCTTATATGGGCAGTCCTACGAGCAGTACTTC.

The chain uses TRBV4-1 and TRBJ2-1; TRBD2 aligns across 7 bases. The CDR3 consists of 14 residues. The ends lost 7 bases at V and 2 bases at J; junction bases unmatched: 5. Germline loops: CDR1 MGHRA, CDR2 YSYEKL. The CDR3 DNA is TGCGCCAGCACCTCCGGACTAGCCTACAATGAGCAGTTCTTC. This codes for CASTSGLAYNEQFF.

Only a few counts were recorded for this clone. This chain uses TRBV7-9 with TRBJ2-5; D is ambiguous. The V and J ends lost 1 base and 1 base respectively, with 7 bases between them. The germline gives CDR1 SEHNR, CDR2 FQNEAQ (reference sequence). The CDR3 length is 14 residues. The CDR3 is CASSLVAVQETQYF. The CDR3 coding sequence is TGTGCCAGCAGCTTAGTGGCAGTCCAAGAGACCCAGTACTTC. Based on the CDR3 plus reference TRBV7-9 and TRBJ2-5, the full variable domain is DTGVSQNPRHKITKRGQNVTFRCDPISEHNRLYWYRQTLGQGPEFLTYFQNEAQLEKSRLLSDRFSAERPKGSFSTLEIQRTEQGDSAMYLCASSLVAVQETQYFGPGTRLLVL.

The V gene is TRBV11-3, the J gene TRBJ2-7; 14 positions agree with TRBD2. V shed 5 bases, J shed 2 bases, and the junction held 8 bases outside the gene matches. In germline, CDR1 is SGHNT, CDR2 YENEEA. CDR3 length equals 17 residues. The CDR3 DNA is TGTGCCAGCAGCCCGGGGACTAGCGGGAGTCCGGCCTACGAGCAGTACTTC. This sequence encodes CASSPGTSGSPAYEQYF.

The rearrangement links TRBV10-3 to TRBJ1-5, with D perhaps TRBD1 (5 bases). CDR1 is ENHRY, CDR2 SYGVKD, per germline. Trimming pared 6 bases from V and 2 bases from J, leaving 8 bases between. The length of the CDR3 is 13 residues. The CDR3 protein is CAISGTGNQPQHF. The CDR3 coding sequence is TGTGCCATCAGCGGGACTGGCAATCAGCCCCAGCATTTT.

J is TRBJ1-6 and V is TRBV2, with D perhaps TRBD1 (6 bases). The CDR3 loop spans 15 amino acids. V was clipped by 7 bases and J by 6 bases, with 16 bases between them. The germline gives CDR1 SNHLY, CDR2 FYNNEI. DNA for the CDR3: TGTGCCAGCATTCTAAAGACAGGTTCTAATTCACCCCTCCACTTT. Its protein product is CASILKTGSNSPLHF.

This clone appeared a few times. This rearrangement joins TRBV2 to TRBJ1-1, with TRBD1 as a possible D gene (5 bases). The germline gives CDR1 SNHLY, CDR2 FYNNEI. V was trimmed by 3 bases and J by 4 bases, leaving 12 bases between them. This CDR3 has 14 residues. In DNA form, the CDR3 reads TGTGCCAGCAGTGAGTTAGGGGAGGGCACTGAAGCTTTCTTT. Amino acid sequence: CASSELGEGTEAFF.